These 9 T cell receptor beta chains were all obtained from the same sample, sequenced in a study of tumor-infiltrating lymphocytes in primary liver carcinoma. Unsorted bulk tissue, about 17-33 mg of it, served as the source for co-extraction of RNA and DNA. A primer in the constant region served to generate TCR beta cDNA from 450 to 650 ng of total RNA. Library construction for TCR beta comprised three nested multiplex PCR rounds performed with slightly modified ARM-PCR. TRBV1-TRBV30 forward and Cbeta reverse primers drove the first two roughly 10-cycle rounds. TCRdb reprocessed the multiplex PCR reads via MiXCR and lists one record per CDR3 protein. Of approximately 79,000 distinct CDR3 sequences in the sample, approximately 70% were seen once. Input material: liver tumor tissue from sampling region 4. Subset given: tumor region T4, right-lateral pole. The receptor source for this set is a middle-aged man with primary liver carcinoma and hepatitis B virus infection.

This chain links TRBV28 with TRBJ2-3; the match to TRBD2 covers 7 bases. The CDR3 sequence is 14 residues long. V lost 11 bases to trimming and J lost 4 bases; unmatched junction nucleotides: 12. From germline, CDR1 is MDHEN and CDR2 SYDVKM. The CDR3: CAGTESGTADTQYF. For the CDR3, the DNA is TGTGCCGGCACCGAGAGCGGGACGGCAGATACGCAGTATTTT.

The table lists this clonotype with a few counts. The V gene is TRBV2, the J gene TRBJ2-5; D not resolved. Germline V gives CDR1 SNHLY, CDR2 FYNNEI. This CDR3 spans 14 amino acids. The V and J ends lost 5 bases and 5 bases respectively, with 15 bases between them. This CDR3 reads CASSQGLVTETQYF. CDR3 nucleotide sequence: TGTGCCAGCAGTCAAGGTCTAGTGACGGAGACCCAGTACTTC.

Details on this clonotype: Given a much more abundant clone one base away, this may be a read error. The CDR3 coding sequence is TGTGCCAGCAGCTTAAATGCCAATGATCAGTTCTTC. As protein: CASSLNANDQFF. This sequence joins TRBV11-3 and TRBJ2-1; D remains unclear. The CDR3 runs to 12 residues. In germline, CDR1 is SGHNT, CDR2 YENEEA.

The table lists this clonotype with many counts. The chain employs TRBV6-5 and TRBJ2-1, with 10 positions matching TRBD2. From germline, CDR1 is MNHEY and CDR2 SVGAGI. The CDR3 is 16 amino acids. The V and J ends lost 0 bases and 7 bases, in that order; junction bases with no gene match: 6. The CDR3 nucleotides read TGTGCCAGCAGTTACTCGAGTCTAGCGGGAGTGAATGAGCAGTTCTTC. It specifies CASSYSSLAGVNEQFF.

V and J are TRBV28 and TRBJ2-1; 7 bases align to TRBD2. The CDR3 totals 16 residues. The V gene end was trimmed by 8 bases and the J gene end by 7 bases; junction bases not matched to a gene: 17. Germline CDR1 MDHEN, CDR2 SYDVKM. The CDR3 sequence is CASGSPLATLGNEQFF. The CDR3 region has the DNA TGTGCCAGCGGATCCCCACTAGCGACCCTAGGGAATGAGCAGTTCTTC.

This clonotype was detected ten times or more. CDR3 nucleotides: TGCAGCGTGAAACCCGTTAGCGGGAGGGAGCCAGATACGCAGTATTTT. Protein product: CSVKPVSGREPDTQYF. The chain joins TRBV29-1 to TRBJ2-3, with TRBD2 matching 11 bases. V was pared by 6 bases and J by 4 bases, with 12 bases of the junction left unmatched. This CDR3 region has 16 residues. The germline V gene encodes CDR1 SQVTM and CDR2 ANQGSEA.

A word on this clonotype: This likely comes from a read error, as the CDR3 has no conserved phenylalanine or tryptophan at its end. It is unclear where the CDR3 begins or ends on the DNA, so no DNA is shown, and the CDR3 is as TCRdb lists it. The CDR3 is CASSLRTVTGELFI. The rearrangement links TRBV12-3 or TRBV12-4 to TRBJ2-2; no check of the table's D call, TRBD1, against the DNA was made. The CDR3 is 14 amino acids in total, end residues counted.

Concerning this clonotype itself: The CDR3 end shows no conserved phenylalanine or tryptophan, and so a read error is likely. The chain uses TRBV6-2 or TRBV6-3 and TRBJ2-7; TRBD1 matches at 8 bases. The CDR3 has 14 amino acids. Germline lookup yields CDR1 MNHEY and CDR2 SVGEGT. The CDR3 protein is CARSYRTGSYEQYL. DNA for the CDR3: TGTGCCAGGAGTTACAGGACAGGGAGCTACGAGCAGTACTTA.

This clonotype was detected only a few times. Compared with germline, one end of the junction differs, possibly owing to a read error. The rearrangement uses TRBV11-2 and TRBJ1-4; a possible D gene is TRBD1 (6 bases). This CDR3 contains 12 residues. From germline, CDR1 is SGHAT and CDR2 FQNNGV. CDR3 region: CASSSGAEKLFF. In DNA form, the CDR3 reads TGTGCCAGTAGCTCGGGGGCGGAAAAACTGTTTTTT.